This T cell receptor beta chain was captured in a study of T cell repertoires in cytomegalovirus infection. Whole-study context: Use of recently identified HLA-C-restricted and well-studied HLA-B-restricted CMV epitopes was part of the study. Based on public TCR beta signatures, there were indications of CMV infection and of a matching HLA type. Findings and caveats of the study: The cumulative frequency of public TCR beta families distinguished individuals who carried CMV together with the relevant HLA. The study found HLA-C-restricted CMV-specific TCR beta clonotypes dominating the ex vivo response.

This clonotype occurred a few times. The antigen is undetermined. TCRdb reanalysed the reads using MiXCR and keeps one entry per CDR3 protein. The table shows approximately 910,000 distinct CDR3 sequences, with approximately 33% occurring only once. This CDR3 spans 13 amino acids. Germline V gene data show CDR1 as MNHNS and CDR2 as SASEGT. Trimming stripped 1 base from V and 2 bases from J, with 4 bases between. Sequences were derived from cultured CD8+ T cells from PBMCs, sampled from culture after CMV antigen stimulation. The source is a human donor in good health (CMV status not recorded). Some clones in this sample may be carry-over from other donors' samples. The J gene is TRBJ2-3, the V gene TRBV6-1; D is unresolved. The CDR3 DNA sequence: TGTGCCAGCAGTGAAGTATTCACAGATACGCAGTATTTT. It is translated as CASSEVFTDTQYF.